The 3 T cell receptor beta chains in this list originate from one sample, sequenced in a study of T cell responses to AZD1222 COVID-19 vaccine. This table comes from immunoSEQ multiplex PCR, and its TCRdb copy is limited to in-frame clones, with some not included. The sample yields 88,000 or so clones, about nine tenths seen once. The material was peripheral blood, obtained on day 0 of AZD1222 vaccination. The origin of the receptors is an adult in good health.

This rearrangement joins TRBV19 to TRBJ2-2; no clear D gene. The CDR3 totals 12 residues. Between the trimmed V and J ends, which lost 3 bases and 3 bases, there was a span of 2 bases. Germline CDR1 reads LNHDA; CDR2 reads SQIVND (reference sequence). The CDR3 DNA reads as TGTGCCAGTAGTATTTACACCGGGGAGCTGTTTTTT. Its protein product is CASSIYTGELFF. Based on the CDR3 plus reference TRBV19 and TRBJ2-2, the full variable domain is DGGITQSPKYLFRKEGQNVTLSCEQNLNHDAMYWYRQDPGQGLRLIYYSQIVNDFQKGDIAEGYSVSREKKESFPLTVTSAQKNPTAFYLCASSIYTGELFFGEGSRLTVL.

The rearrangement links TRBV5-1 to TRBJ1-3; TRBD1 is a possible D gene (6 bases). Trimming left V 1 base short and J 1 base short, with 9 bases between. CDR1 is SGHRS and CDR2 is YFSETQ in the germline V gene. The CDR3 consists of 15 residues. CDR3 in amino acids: CASSLSGESGNTIYF. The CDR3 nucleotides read TGCGCCAGCAGCTTGTCAGGGGAGTCTGGAAACACCATATATTTT.

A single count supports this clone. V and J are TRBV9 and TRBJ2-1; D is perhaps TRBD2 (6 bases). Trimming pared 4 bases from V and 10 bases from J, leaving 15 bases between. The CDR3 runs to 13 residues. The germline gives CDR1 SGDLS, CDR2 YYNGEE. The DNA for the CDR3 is TGTGCCAGCAGCCCACAGACTAGTCCGGAGCAGTTCTTC. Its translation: CASSPQTSPEQFF.